What follows are 9 T cell receptor beta chains derived from one specimen sequenced in a study of graft-versus-host responses after intestinal transplantation. Their recognized antigens are unknown. Libraries were prepared by immunoSEQ multiplex PCR; TCRdb keeps only in-frame clonotypes and omits some of them. The sample includes some 70,000 clones, around 87% of them seen just once. Sample: unstimulated CD8+ T cells sorted from spleen or lymph node cells, taken before transplant. The receptors originated from a human donor who was the organ donor for an intestinal transplant.

The chain recombines TRBV27 with TRBJ2-3; D is unresolved. The CDR3 extends over 15 amino acids. From germline, CDR1 is MNHEY and CDR2 SMNVEV (reference sequence). Trimming removed 3 bases from V and 0 bases from J, with 10 bases in between. This CDR3 reads CASSLHPSSTDTQYF. CDR3 DNA sequence: TGTGCCAGCAGTTTGCATCCTTCTAGCACAGATACGCAGTATTTT.

The chain uses TRBV4-1 and TRBJ2-7; 8 bases agree with TRBD1. V shed 1 base, J shed 1 base, and the junction held 6 bases outside the gene matches. From germline, CDR1 is MGHRA and CDR2 YSYEKL. CDR3 size: 16 residues. DNA for the CDR3: TGCGCCAGCAGCCAAGTTTCTACAGGGGGATCCTACGAGCAGTACTTC. Its protein product is CASSQVSTGGSYEQYF.

The gene calls are TRBV6-1 and TRBJ1-1; possibly TRBD1 for D (5 bases). Trimming stripped 5 bases from V and 6 bases from J, with 10 bases between. The CDR3 runs to 12 residues. In germline, CDR1 is MNHNS, CDR2 SASEGT. CDR3 amino acids: CASSPGAAEAFF. In DNA, the CDR3 is TGTGCCAGCAGTCCCGGGGCGGCTGAAGCTTTCTTT.

V usage is TRBV27 and J usage is TRBJ2-7; TRBD2 matches at 9 bases. Germline-derived CDR1 and CDR2 are MNHEY and SMNVEV (reference sequence). The junction had 17 bases not matched to a gene; V was cut back by 8 bases and J by 6 bases. CDR3 length: 16 amino acids. This chain's CDR3 is CASGLTPAGGLGEQYF. DNA for the CDR3: TGTGCCAGCGGGTTAACTCCGGCGGGGGGGCTCGGCGAGCAGTACTTC.

The gene calls are TRBV6-1 and TRBJ2-5, with D unclear. V lost 1 base, J lost 3 bases, and 15 bases lay in between. The CDR3 contains 16 residues. Germline V gives CDR1 MNHNS, CDR2 SASEGT. The CDR3 DNA reads TGTGCCAGCAGTGAAGGGTATGCATTTACAAAAGAGACCCAGTACTTC. This sequence encodes CASSEGYAFTKETQYF.

The V gene is TRBV7-9, the J gene TRBJ2-1; TRBD2 aligns across 10 bases. The J segment lost 9 bases and the V segment lost 6 bases, leaving 17 bases of the junction unmatched. Looked up from germline, CDR1 is SEHNR and CDR2 is FQNEAQ (reference sequence). This CDR3 is 17 amino acids long. The CDR3 DNA sequence: TGTGCCAGCAGTAAACCCGCCCGGCAGCGGGGGGGCAGTGAGCAGTTCTTC. As protein: CASSKPARQRGGSEQFF.

This rearrangement joins TRBV28 to TRBJ2-3; possibly TRBD1 for D (6 bases). The germline V and J ends were trimmed by 5 bases and 0 bases, with 15 bases remaining between them. The CDR3 is made up of 16 amino acids. CDR1 and CDR2 (germline): MDHEN, SYDVKM. CDR3 sequence reads: CASSAVGQTSTDTQYF. CDR3 coding DNA: TGTGCCAGCAGTGCCGTCGGACAGACGAGCACAGATACGCAGTATTTT.

This chain joins TRBV7-3 and TRBJ2-1; D gene ambiguous. The V end lost 5 bases, the J end lost 8 bases, and 13 bases lay between the germline ends. This CDR3 spans 13 amino acids. The germline V gene has CDR1 SGHTA and CDR2 FQGTGA. For the CDR3, the DNA is TGTGCCAGCAGCCCTCATCCCGTTGATGAGCAGTTCTTC. This translates into CASSPHPVDEQFF.

V usage is TRBV5-6 and J usage is TRBJ1-2, with TRBD1 identical over 8 bases. This CDR3 is built from 17 residues. V gave up 1 base and J gave up 4 bases; unmatched junction bases: 12. Germline values: CDR1 SGHDT, CDR2 YYEEEE. The CDR3 loop reads CASSLSFSGQVGYGYTF. In nucleotides, the CDR3 is TGTGCCAGCAGCTTGAGTTTTTCGGGACAGGTCGGCTATGGCTACACCTTC.